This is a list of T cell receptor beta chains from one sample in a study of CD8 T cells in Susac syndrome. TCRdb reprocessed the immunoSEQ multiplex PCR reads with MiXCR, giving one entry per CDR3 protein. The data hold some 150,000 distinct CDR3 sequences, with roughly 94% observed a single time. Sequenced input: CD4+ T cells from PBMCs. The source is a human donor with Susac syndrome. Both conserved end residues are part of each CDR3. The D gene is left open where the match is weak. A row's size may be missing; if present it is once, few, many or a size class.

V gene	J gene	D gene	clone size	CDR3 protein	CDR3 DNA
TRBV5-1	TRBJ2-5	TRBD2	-	CASSDGLAGGSETQYF	TGCGCCAGCAGCGACGGACTAGCGGGAGGGTCGGAGACCCAGTACTTC
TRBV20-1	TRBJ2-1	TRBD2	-	CSGWDPMAGGRYEQFF	TGCAGTGGCTGGGACCCGATGGCGGGAGGACGGTATGAGCAGTTCTTC
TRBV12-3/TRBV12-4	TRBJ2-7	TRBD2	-	CASTEAGVSYEQYF	TGTGCCAGCACCGAAGCGGGAGTAAGCTACGAGCAGTACTTC
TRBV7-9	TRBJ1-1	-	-	CASSLGRGGNTEAFF	TGTGCCAGCAGCTTAGGACGGGGAGGGAACACTGAAGCTTTCTTT
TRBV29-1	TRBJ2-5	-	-	CSVAPGQETQYF	TGCAGCGTTGCACCGGGGCAAGAGACCCAGTACTTC
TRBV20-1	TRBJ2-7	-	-	CSAISGLLYEQYF	TGCAGTGCGATATCGGGGCTCCTCTACGAGCAGTACTTC
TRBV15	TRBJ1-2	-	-	CATSRTRESYGYTF	TGTGCCACCAGCAGGACCAGGGAAAGCTATGGCTACACCTTC
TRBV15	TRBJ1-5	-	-	CATSGTNQPQHF	TGTGCCACCAGCGGGACCAATCAGCCCCAGCATTTT
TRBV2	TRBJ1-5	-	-	CASSDWDGNQPQHF	TGTGCCAGCAGTGATTGGGACGGCAATCAGCCCCAGCATTTT
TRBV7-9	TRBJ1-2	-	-	CASSVLGIGGYTF	TGTGCCAGCAGCGTACTGGGGATTGGGGGCTACACCTTC
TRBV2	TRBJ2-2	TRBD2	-	CASALGLAGTGELFF	TGTGCCAGCGCTCTGGGGCTAGCGGGAACCGGGGAGCTGTTTTTT
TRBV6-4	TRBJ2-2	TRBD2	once	CASSEGGDNTGELFF	TGTGCCAGCAGTGAGGGAGGGGACAACACCGGGGAGCTGTTTTTT
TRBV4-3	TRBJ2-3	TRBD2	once	CASSQTPLAGYTDTQYF	TGCGCCAGCAGCCAGACGCCACTAGCGGGATACACAGATACGCAGTATTTT
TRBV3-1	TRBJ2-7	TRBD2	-	CASSPRRTSGGKQYF	TGTGCCAGCAGCCCCCGTCGGACTAGCGGGGGTAAGCAGTACTTC
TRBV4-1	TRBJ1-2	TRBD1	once	CASSSRQGGYTF	TGCGCCAGCAGCAGCCGACAGGGAGGCTACACCTTC